Sequencing of this T cell receptor beta chain was carried out in a study of blood T cell repertoires in COVID-19. On the study more broadly: The United States, Italy and Spain provided the acute and convalescent COVID-19 samples.

Ages ranged from roughly 18 to 95 years, with residence in about 24 US areas. Each recovered donor of Cohort 3 presented with two negative PCRs, clearance, or symptom resolution. J lost 6 bases, V lost 3 bases, and 5 bases had no gene match. CDR1 SGHRS and CDR2 YFSETQ come from the germline V gene. This CDR3 region has 15 residues. Generated by immunoSEQ multiplex PCR, the TCRdb table keeps only in-frame clones and is missing some. The sample yields around 300,000 clones, 75% to 90% seen once. Source material: PBMCs or T cells enriched from blood (not recorded which). J is TRBJ1-5 and V is TRBV5-1; 11 bases align to TRBD1. This TCR came from a young man who had recovered from COVID-19. CDR3: CASSSGQGAAQPQHF. The CDR3 DNA sequence: TGCGCCAGCAGCTCCGGACAGGGGGCGGCTCAGCCCCAGCATTTT.